The rows below give T cell receptor beta chains drawn from one sample of a study of beta chain features in type 1 diabetes. Repertoires were generated with immunoSEQ multiplex PCR, while TCRdb's copy carries only in-frame clones and drops some. The repertoire holds 900,000 or so clones, with roughly 15% as singletons. Material for sequencing was naive CD4+ T cells from blood. The receptors originated from a woman aged 18-29 years in good health. Each CDR3 is given with its conserved first and last residue. Fields, in order: V gene, clone size, J gene, D gene, CDR3 DNA, CDR3 protein. A D gene is named only where the DNA matches it firmly. Not every row has a clone size; where given, it reads once, few, many or a size class.

>TRBV28|few|TRBJ2-1|-
TGTGCCAGCAGTTTACCCGAGACTCTTACGGATCAGTTCTTC
CASSLPETLTDQFF
>TRBV5-4|-|TRBJ2-5|-
TGTGCCAGCAGCTTGACGGGCTGGGAGACCCAGTACTTC
CASSLTGWETQYF
>TRBV7-3|few|TRBJ2-3|-
TGTGCCAGCAGCTTAACAGGGACAGATACGCAGTATTTT
CASSLTGTDTQYF
>TRBV6-6|-|TRBJ1-5|TRBD1
TGTGCCAGCAGCGACAGGGGACTCAATCAGCCCCAGCATTTT
CASSDRGLNQPQHF
>TRBV6-5|-|TRBJ1-2|-
TGTGCCAGCCGTTTCACAACTAACTATGGCTACACCTTC
CASRFTTNYGYTF
>TRBV19|few|TRBJ1-1|-
TGTGCCAGTAAGGTCGGGAGCGTACGACACACTGAAGCTTTCTTT
CASKVGSVRHTEAFF
>TRBV7-2|few|TRBJ2-7|TRBD2
TGTGCCAGCAGCTACAAAATAGCGGGAGGGCCTCACGAGCAGTACTTC
CASSYKIAGGPHEQYF
>TRBV6-6|few|TRBJ1-2|-
TGTGCCAGCTACGGGGGGCAGCGTGATGGCTACACCTTC
CASYGGQRDGYTF
>TRBV7-2|-|TRBJ2-5|-
TGTGCCAGCAGCAACCATCAAGAGACCCAGTACTTC
CASSNHQETQYF
>TRBV19|few|TRBJ1-5|-
TGTGCCAGTAAGATCTTGGGTAATAGCAATCAGCCCCAGCATTTT
CASKILGNSNQPQHF
>TRBV7-2|-|TRBJ2-5|-
TGTGCCAGCAGCCAGACCTCCAGGGGCCTCCAAGAGACCCAGTACTTC
CASSQTSRGLQETQYF
>TRBV6-5|-|TRBJ2-7|TRBD2
TGTGCCAGCAGCCAAGGACTAGCGTCTGGCGAGCAGTACTTC
CASSQGLASGEQYF
>TRBV28|-|TRBJ2-7|-
TGTGCCAGCAGCAGACAGGTCTACGAGCAGTACTTC
CASSRQVYEQYF
>TRBV7-8|few|TRBJ2-3|-
TGTGCCAGCAGCCCGGGGGCGGCGCAGTATTTT
CASSPGAAQYF
>TRBV10-1|few|TRBJ1-1|-
TGCGCCAGCAGTGAGTCGGGAGGGCTTGAAGCTTTCTTT
CASSESGGLEAFF
>TRBV7-2|-|TRBJ2-1|-
TGTGCCAGCAGCTTACGGGAGAGTAAGAATGAGCAGTTCTTC
CASSLRESKNEQFF
>TRBV6-5|-|TRBJ2-6|-
TGTGCCACCACCTCCATCTCTGGGGCCAACGTCCTGACTTTC
CATTSISGANVLTF
>TRBV18|-|TRBJ2-7|-
TGTGCCAGCTCACCTGGGGGTTACGAGCAGTACTTC
CASSPGGYEQYF
>TRBV25-1|-|TRBJ1-4|-
TGTGCCAGCAGGGGACATGACCCTGAAAAACTGTTTTTT
CASRGHDPEKLFF
>TRBV19|few|TRBJ2-2|TRBD1
TGTGCCAGTAGTTCGGACAGGGGTTACACCGGGGAGCTGTTTTTT
CASSSDRGYTGELFF